This T cell receptor beta chain was profiled in a study of T cell responses to AZD1222 COVID-19 vaccine. Study conclusions and caveats: An increase in Spike-specific TCR breadth and depth was observed after two AZD1222 doses. At 160-218 and 743-854, vaccine-associated CD4 TCRs were dominant, and they spanned spike.

A remark on this clone: What it binds is not known.

This CDR3 spans 16 amino acids. Germline CDR1 is SNHLY and CDR2 is FYNNEI. With 7 bases removed from V and 1 base from J, the gap between germline ends came to 17 bases. Some clones are missing from TCRdb's copy, which holds only in-frame ones; the method was immunoSEQ multiplex PCR. The profile covers around 140,000 clones, with approximately 90% appearing a single time and 6.9% taken by the ten largest. The chain carries TRBV2 and TRBJ1-3, with unresolved D. The sequences come from peripheral blood, collected on day 0 of AZD1222 vaccination. This clonotype was sampled from an adult in good health. The CDR3 DNA follows: TGTGCCAGCATCCCTAGGGTCGAACAATCTGGAAACACCATATATTTT. Encoded protein: CASIPRVEQSGNTIYF.